These 21 T cell receptor beta chains share one sample of origin, sequenced in a study of tumor-infiltrating lymphocytes in primary liver carcinoma. Using a constant-region primer together with ProtoScript II reverse transcriptase, TCR beta cDNA was made from about 500 ng of total RNA. Libraries of TCR beta came from three nested multiplex PCR rounds with slightly modified ARM-PCR. Both of the initial two PCR rounds ran for roughly 10 cycles and employed TRBV1-TRBV30 forward primers alongside a C-beta reverse primer. TCRdb reanalysed the multiplex PCR reads using MiXCR and keeps one entry per CDR3 protein. This table has approximately 100,000 distinct CDR3 sequences, about 62% appearing once. Co-extraction of both nucleic acids (RNA and DNA) used about 20-34 mg of unsorted bulk tissue. The sample was liver tumor tissue from sampling region 2. Noted subset: tumor region T2, inferior pole. The receptors originated from a woman aged 55-75 years with primary liver carcinoma and hepatitis B virus infection.

This clonotype has a handful of counts. The conserved closing phenylalanine or tryptophan is absent in this CDR3, likely reflecting a read error. V is TRBV6-1 and J is TRBJ2-1; TRBD2 matches 8 bases. The CDR3 consists of 16 residues. Germline V gives CDR1 MNHNS, CDR2 SASEGT. Trimming removed 4 bases from V and 3 bases from J; junction bases left unmatched: 8. The CDR3 DNA sequence: TGTGCCAGCAGTGGGGCCGCGGGAGGAGACTACAATGAGCAGTTCTCC. This translates into CASSGAAGGDYNEQFS.

In this sample, this clonotype turned up a few times. A read error may explain this, as a much larger clone is one base away. The chain combines TRBV5-4 with TRBJ2-5; D perhaps matches TRBD2 (5 bases). The CDR3 spans 15 residues. CDR1 is SGHNT, CDR2 YYREEE, per germline (reference sequence). V gave up 4 bases and J gave up 5 bases, with 18 bases separating them. In DNA, the CDR3 is TGTGCCAGCAGCGCCTGTGGAGGCGGAAAGGAGACCCAGTACTTC. Its protein is CASSACGGGKETQYF.

The chain recombines TRBV11-1 with TRBJ2-3; 8 bases are shared with TRBD1. The V segment lost 6 bases and the J segment 3 bases; nucleotides outside the gene matches: 11. The CDR3 runs 16 residues. CDR1 and CDR2 (germline): SGHAT, FQDESV (reference sequence). The CDR3 DNA reads as TGTGCCAGCAGACCGAGCCTTGACAGGGGTACAGATACGCAGTATTTT. Amino acids: CASRPSLDRGTDTQYF.

The rearrangement uses TRBV28 and TRBJ2-3; 10 nucleotides agree with TRBD2. Germline CDR1 reads MDHEN; CDR2 reads SYDVKM. Losses at the gene ends were 4 bases for V and 2 bases for J; bases not matched to a gene: 15. The CDR3 is 19 residues long. Here the CDR3 reads CASSSLLAGEPSNTDTQYF. The CDR3 region has the DNA TGTGCCAGCAGTTCCCTCCTAGCGGGAGAGCCCTCTAACACAGATACGCAGTATTTT.

Of note for this clonotype: Lacking the conserved final phenylalanine or tryptophan, this CDR3 likely reflects a read error. The chain recombines TRBV6-6 with TRBJ2-5, with D tentatively TRBD1 (5 bases). Germline-derived CDR1 and CDR2 are MNHNY and SVGAGI (reference sequence). The CDR3 has 15 amino acids. CDR3 bases: TGTGCCAGCTGTTACTCGATAGGGGCCGGGGAGACCCAGTACTTG. It is translated as CASCYSIGAGETQYL.

This clonotype appeared many times. V and J are TRBV12-3 or TRBV12-4 and TRBJ2-6; no clear D. V was shortened by 8 bases and J by 0 bases, with 5 bases between the two germline ends. The CDR3 spans 13 residues. The CDR3 nucleotides read TGTGCCAGCTTTAGCTCTGGGGCCAACGTCCTGACTTTC. This translates into CASFSSGANVLTF.

The chain couples TRBV19 to TRBJ1-1, with D uncertain. Germline loops: CDR1 LNHDA, CDR2 SQIVND (reference sequence). V dropped 6 bases and J dropped 0 bases, with 17 bases sitting between them. The CDR3 contains 16 residues. The CDR3 loop is CASSMDSRPMNTEAFF. CDR3 DNA: TGTGCCAGTAGCATGGATTCCCGGCCCATGAACACTGAAGCTTTCTTT.

This clonotype has ten or more counts. The chain links TRBV12-5 to TRBJ2-7; TRBD2 agrees at 14 bases. The junction had 6 bases not matched to a gene; V was cut back by 6 bases and J by 2 bases. This CDR3 region has 16 residues. CDR1 is LGHNT, CDR2 FRNRAP, per germline. Here the CDR3 DNA reads TGTGCTAGTGGCACCGGGACTAGCGGGAGAGCCTACGAGCAGTACTTC. Residues: CASGTGTSGRAYEQYF.

In its sample, this clonotype was seen many times. The rearrangement links TRBV12-3 or TRBV12-4 to TRBJ2-7; TRBD1 matches at 7 bases. Trimming cost V 5 bases and J 3 bases; bases outside gene matches: 7. There are 14 residues in the CDR3. CDR3 in amino acids: CASSTRDRFYEQYF. CDR3 nucleotides: TGTGCCAGCAGTACCCGGGACAGATTCTACGAGCAGTACTTC.

With regard to this clonotype: A read error may account for a junction end that differs from germline. V and J are TRBV11-2 and TRBJ1-6; D gene unclear. The V gene's germline CDR1 is SGHAT and CDR2 FQNNGV. CDR3 length equals 15 residues. The CDR3 spells CANSLDPGANSPLHF. CDR3 nucleotides: TGTGCCAACAGCTTAGACCCGGGCGCCAATTCACCCCTTCACTTT.

For this clonotype: Mismatch with germline at one junction end may stem from a read error. This sequence joins TRBV29-1 and TRBJ2-2; D not resolved. This CDR3 spans 12 amino acids. Germline V lookup: CDR1 SQVTM, CDR2 ANQGSEA. Written as DNA, the CDR3 is TGCGGCGCACCAGAACACACCGTGGAGCTGTTTTTT. This encodes CGAPEHTVELFF.

This rearrangement joins TRBV6-5 to TRBJ2-3; 7 bases fit TRBD2. Unmatched junction bases numbered 6, after V lost 5 bases and J lost 1 base. Germline CDR1 and CDR2: MNHEY and SVGAGI. This CDR3 is 15 amino acids long. The CDR3 protein is CASSPQAGGTDTQYF. The DNA for the CDR3 is TGTGCCAGCAGTCCTCAGGCGGGAGGCACAGATACGCAGTATTTT.

In regard to this clonotype: The CDR3 does not end in the conserved phenylalanine or tryptophan, so this is likely a read error. The J gene is TRBJ2-2, the V gene TRBV12-3 or TRBV12-4; D call uncertain. There are 14 residues in the CDR3. Trimming took 6 bases from V and 1 from J, leaving 9 bases between them. This CDR3 reads CASRGKLNTGELFL. Here the CDR3 DNA reads TGTGCCAGCAGGGGGAAGCTGAACACCGGGGAGCTGTTTCTT.

On this clonotype itself: One end of the junction varies from germline; a read error may be responsible. The chain combines TRBV6-6 with TRBJ1-6; the D is unclear. The germline V gene encodes CDR1 MNHNY and CDR2 SVGAGI (reference sequence). The CDR3 sequence is 16 residues long. The CDR3 region is CASSYSPQSHNSPLHF. The CDR3 DNA follows: TGTGCCAGCAGTTACTCCCCACAGAGTCATAATTCACCCCTCCATTTT.

At least ten counts were recorded for this clonotype. The chain uses TRBV13 and TRBJ1-1; tentatively, D is TRBD1 (5 bases). V was clipped by 5 bases and J by 1 base, with 14 bases between them. Germline loops: CDR1 PRHDT, CDR2 FYEKMQ (reference sequence). CDR3 length: 15 residues. The CDR3, as DNA: TGTGCCAGCAGCCGATCTAGGGGCGGGAACACTGAAGCTTTCTTT. It yields the protein CASSRSRGGNTEAFF.

In regard to this clonotype: A much larger clone differs from this one at a single base, so this may be a read error. This chain connects TRBV28 to TRBJ2-1; D uncertain. The germline V gene has CDR1 MDHEN and CDR2 SYDVKM. This CDR3 contains 13 residues. CDR3 sequence (DNA): TGTGACAGCAGGCCGAGCTCCTACAATGAGCAGTTCTTC. Protein: CDSRPSSYNEQFF.

Worth noting for this clonotype: The junction differs from germline at one of its ends, possibly a read error. This rearrangement joins TRBV13 to TRBJ2-7, with 14 bases that match TRBD2. This CDR3 region has 16 residues. CDR1 and CDR2 (germline): PRHDT, FYEKMQ (reference sequence). The CDR3 spells CASSSYGTSGSPEQYF. The CDR3 nucleotides read TGTGCCAGCAGCTCATACGGGACTAGCGGGAGTCCCGAGCAATACTTC. The whole variable domain, filled in from reference TRBV13 and TRBJ2-7, reads AAGVIQSPRHLIKEKRETATLKCYPIPRHDTVYWYQQGPGQDPQFLISFYEKMQSDKGSIPDRFSAQQFSDYHSELNMSSLELGDSALYFCASSSYGTSGSPEQYFGPGTRLTVT.

As concerns this clonotype: One junction end does not reproduce the germline sequence, and a read error may be involved. The chain is built from TRBV6-2 or TRBV6-3 and TRBJ2-1, with 9 positions matching TRBD2. CDR3 length: 14 residues. Germline lookup yields CDR1 MNHEY and CDR2 SVGEGT. The CDR3 bases are TGTGCCGGCAGATCCGGGACTAGCAGGAATGAGCGGTTCTTC. It translates to CAGRSGTSRNERFF.

For this clonotype: A read error may account for a junction end that differs from germline. This sequence joins TRBV11-2 and TRBJ2-4; 14 nucleotides match TRBD2. The CDR3 sequence is 18 residues long. Per germline, CDR1 SGHAT and CDR2 FQNNGV. The CDR3 region is CASSLGTSGSNEKNIQYF. The CDR3 DNA reads as TGTGCCAGCAGCCTCGGGACTAGCGGGAGCAACGAGAAAAACATTCAGTATTTC.

The chain carries TRBV6-1 and TRBJ1-5; D is unresolved. V was cut by 6 bases and J by 0 bases, with 15 bases left in between. The germline gives CDR1 MNHNS, CDR2 SASEGT. The CDR3 extends over 16 amino acids. The CDR3 region is CASRDWSLYSNQPQHF. CDR3 bases: TGTGCCAGCAGGGACTGGAGCCTCTATAGCAATCAGCCCCAGCATTTT.

For this clonotype: One end of the junction fails to match germline, which may point to a read error. The chain links TRBV11-2 to TRBJ2-3; 8 nucleotides match TRBD2. This CDR3 region has 15 residues. The V gene's germline CDR1 is SGHAT and CDR2 FQNNGV. CDR3 protein: CTSILEAGGTDTQYF. CDR3 sequence (DNA): TGTACCAGCATACTAGAGGCGGGAGGCACAGATACACAGTATTTT.